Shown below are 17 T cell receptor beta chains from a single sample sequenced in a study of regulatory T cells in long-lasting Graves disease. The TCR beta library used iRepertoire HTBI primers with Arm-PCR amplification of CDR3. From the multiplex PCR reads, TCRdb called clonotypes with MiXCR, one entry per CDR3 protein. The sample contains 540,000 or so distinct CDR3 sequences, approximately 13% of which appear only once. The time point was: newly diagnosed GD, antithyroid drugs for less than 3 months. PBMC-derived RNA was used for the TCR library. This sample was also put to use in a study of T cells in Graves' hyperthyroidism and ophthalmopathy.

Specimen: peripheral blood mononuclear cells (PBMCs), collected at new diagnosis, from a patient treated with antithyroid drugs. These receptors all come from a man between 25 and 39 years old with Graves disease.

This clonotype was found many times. The CDR3 DNA reads as TGTGCCAGCAGCCTTGATTACAATGAGCAGTTCTTC. Its protein product is CASSLDYNEQFF. This chain connects TRBV7-2 to TRBJ2-1; D is ambiguous. V shed 5 bases and J shed 4 bases, with 6 bases lying between them. The CDR3 covers 12 residues. CDR1 and CDR2 (germline): SGHTA, FQGNSA.

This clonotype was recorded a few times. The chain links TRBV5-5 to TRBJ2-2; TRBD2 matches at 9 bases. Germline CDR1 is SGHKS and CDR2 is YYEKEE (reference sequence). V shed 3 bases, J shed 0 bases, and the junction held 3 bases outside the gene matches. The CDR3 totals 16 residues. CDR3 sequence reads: CASSWGLASNTGELFF. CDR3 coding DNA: TGTGCCAGCAGCTGGGGACTAGCCTCGAACACCGGGGAGCTGTTTTTT.

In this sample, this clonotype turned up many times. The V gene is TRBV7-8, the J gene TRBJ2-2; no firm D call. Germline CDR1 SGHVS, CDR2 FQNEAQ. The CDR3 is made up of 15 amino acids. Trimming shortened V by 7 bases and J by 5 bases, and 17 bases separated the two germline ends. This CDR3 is CASTPYGGVTGELFF. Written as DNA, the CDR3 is TGTGCCAGCACCCCATACGGCGGCGTTACCGGGGAGCTGTTTTTT.

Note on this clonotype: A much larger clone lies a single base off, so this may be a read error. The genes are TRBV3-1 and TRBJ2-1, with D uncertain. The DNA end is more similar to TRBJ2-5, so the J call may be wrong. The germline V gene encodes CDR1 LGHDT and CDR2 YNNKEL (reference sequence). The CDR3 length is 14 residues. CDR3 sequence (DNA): TGTGCCAGCAGCTCCGTTGAGGACCAAGAGACCCAGTACTTC. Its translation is CASSSVEDQETQYF.

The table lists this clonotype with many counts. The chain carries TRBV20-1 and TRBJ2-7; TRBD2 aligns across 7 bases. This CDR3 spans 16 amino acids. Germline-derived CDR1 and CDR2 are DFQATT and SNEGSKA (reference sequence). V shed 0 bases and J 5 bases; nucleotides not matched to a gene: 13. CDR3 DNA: TGCAGTGCTAGAGATTGGCGAGGCGGGAGCGGCGACGAGCAGTACTTC. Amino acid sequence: CSARDWRGGSGDEQYF.

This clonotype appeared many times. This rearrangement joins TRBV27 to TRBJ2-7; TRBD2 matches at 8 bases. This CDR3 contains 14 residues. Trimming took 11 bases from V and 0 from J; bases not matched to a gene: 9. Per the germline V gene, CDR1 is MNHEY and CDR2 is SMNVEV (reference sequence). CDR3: CAGGLSGSSYEQYF. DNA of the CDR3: TGTGCCGGGGGTCTCAGCGGGAGCTCCTACGAGCAGTACTTC.

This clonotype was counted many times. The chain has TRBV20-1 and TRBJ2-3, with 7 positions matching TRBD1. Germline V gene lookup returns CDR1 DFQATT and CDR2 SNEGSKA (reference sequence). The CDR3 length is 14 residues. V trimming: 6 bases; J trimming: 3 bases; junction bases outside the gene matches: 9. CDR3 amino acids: CSAHRTGLTDTQYF. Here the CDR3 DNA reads TGCAGTGCCCACAGGACAGGCCTTACAGATACGCAGTATTTT.

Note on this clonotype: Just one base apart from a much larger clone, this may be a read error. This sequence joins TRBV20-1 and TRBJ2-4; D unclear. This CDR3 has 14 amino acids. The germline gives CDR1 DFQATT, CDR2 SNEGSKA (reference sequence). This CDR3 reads CSADPSLAKNIQCF. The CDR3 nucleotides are TGCAGTGCTGACCCCAGTTTAGCCAAAAACATTCAGTGCTTC.

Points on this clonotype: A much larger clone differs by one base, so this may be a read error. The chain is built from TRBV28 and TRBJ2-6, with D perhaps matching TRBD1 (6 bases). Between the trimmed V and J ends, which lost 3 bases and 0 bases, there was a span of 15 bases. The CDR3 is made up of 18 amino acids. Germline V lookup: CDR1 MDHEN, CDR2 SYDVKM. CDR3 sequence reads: CASSFGQFSFSGANVLTF. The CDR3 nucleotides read TGTGCCAGCAGTTTCGGACAGTTCAGCTTCTCTGGGGCCAACGTCCTGACTTTC.

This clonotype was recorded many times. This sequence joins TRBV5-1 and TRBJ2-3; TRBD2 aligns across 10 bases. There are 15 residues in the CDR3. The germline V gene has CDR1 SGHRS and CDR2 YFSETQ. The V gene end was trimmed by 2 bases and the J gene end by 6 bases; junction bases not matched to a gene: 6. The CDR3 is CASSLAGGPRDTQYF. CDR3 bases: TGCGCCAGCAGCTTAGCGGGAGGGCCAAGGGATACGCAGTATTTT.

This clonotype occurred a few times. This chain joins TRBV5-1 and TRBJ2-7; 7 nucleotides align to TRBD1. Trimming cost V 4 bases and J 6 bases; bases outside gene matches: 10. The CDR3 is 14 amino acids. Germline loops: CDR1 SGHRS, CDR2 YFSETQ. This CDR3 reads CASSIPTGPAEQYF. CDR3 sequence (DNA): TGCGCCAGCAGCATACCGACAGGGCCGGCCGAGCAGTACTTC. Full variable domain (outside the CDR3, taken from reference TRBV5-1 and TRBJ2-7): KAGVTQTPRYLIKTRGQQVTLSCSPISGHRSVSWYQQTPGQGLQFLFEYFSETQRNKGNFPGRFSGRQFSNSRSEMNVSTLELGDSALYLCASSIPTGPAEQYFGPGTRLTVT.

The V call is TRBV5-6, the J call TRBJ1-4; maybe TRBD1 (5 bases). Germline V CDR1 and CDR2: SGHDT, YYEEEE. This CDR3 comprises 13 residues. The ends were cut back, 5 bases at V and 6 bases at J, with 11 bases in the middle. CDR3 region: CASRRTPYEKLFF. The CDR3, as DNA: TGTGCCAGCAGACGGACACCCTATGAAAAACTGTTTTTT. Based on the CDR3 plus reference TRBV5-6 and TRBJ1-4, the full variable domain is DAGVTQSPTHLIKTRGQQVTLRCSPKSGHDTVSWYQQALGQGPQFIFQYYEEEERQRGNFPDRFSGHQFPNYSSELNVNALLLGDSALYLCASRRTPYEKLFFGSGTQLSVL.

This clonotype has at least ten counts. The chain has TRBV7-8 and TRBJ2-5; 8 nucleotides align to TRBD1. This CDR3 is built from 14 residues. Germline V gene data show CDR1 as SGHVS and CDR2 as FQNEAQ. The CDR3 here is CATGDRGSQETQYF. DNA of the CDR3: TGTGCGACGGGCGACAGGGGCTCCCAAGAGACCCAGTACTTC.

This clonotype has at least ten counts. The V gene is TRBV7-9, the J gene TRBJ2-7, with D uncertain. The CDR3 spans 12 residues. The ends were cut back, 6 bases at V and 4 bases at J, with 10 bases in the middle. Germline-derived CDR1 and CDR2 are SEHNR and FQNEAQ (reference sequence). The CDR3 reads CASSQSGYEQYF. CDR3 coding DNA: TGTGCCAGCAGTCAATCAGGATACGAGCAGTACTTC.

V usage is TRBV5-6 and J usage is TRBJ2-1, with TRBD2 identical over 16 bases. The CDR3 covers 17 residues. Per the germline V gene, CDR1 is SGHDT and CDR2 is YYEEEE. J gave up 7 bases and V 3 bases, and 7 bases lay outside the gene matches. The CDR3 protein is CASSSTGTSGRGNEQFF. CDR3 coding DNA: TGTGCCAGCAGCTCAACCGGGACTAGCGGGAGGGGGAATGAGCAGTTCTTC. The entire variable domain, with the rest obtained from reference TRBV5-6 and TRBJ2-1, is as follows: DAGVTQSPTHLIKTRGQQVTLRCSPKSGHDTVSWYQQALGQGPQFIFQYYEEEERQRGNFPDRFSGHQFPNYSSELNVNALLLGDSALYLCASSSTGTSGRGNEQFFGPGTRLTVL.

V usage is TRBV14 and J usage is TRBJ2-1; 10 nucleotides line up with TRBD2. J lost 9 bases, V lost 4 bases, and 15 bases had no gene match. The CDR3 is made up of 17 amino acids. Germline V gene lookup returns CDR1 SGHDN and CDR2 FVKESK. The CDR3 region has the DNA TGTGCCAGCAGCCCAGGACTAGCGGCCAAAGGAGGGGCTGAGCAGTTCTTC. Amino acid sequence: CASSPGLAAKGGAEQFF.

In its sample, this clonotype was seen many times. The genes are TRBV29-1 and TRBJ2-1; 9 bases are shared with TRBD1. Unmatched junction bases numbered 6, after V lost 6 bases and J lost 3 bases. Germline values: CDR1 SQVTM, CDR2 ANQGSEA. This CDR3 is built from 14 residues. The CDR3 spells CSVVRTGDYNEQFF. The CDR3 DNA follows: TGCAGCGTAGTACGGACAGGGGACTACAATGAGCAGTTCTTC.